The entry below gives a single TCR beta chain sequence along with its context. The CDR3 spans 12 residues. Germline loops: CDR1 SEHNR, CDR2 FQNEAQ (reference sequence). V lost 1 base and J lost 3, with 4 bases in between. The repertoire was sequenced with immunoSEQ multiplex PCR; TCRdb's copy has only in-frame clones and lacks some. The sample holds hundreds of thousands of clones; 80% to 90% are singletons and the top ten take over 1.3%. The data were taken from a study of Ad26.COV2.S vaccination and SARS-CoV-2 variants. Treatment described: around 19 received Ad26.COV2.S at low or high dose, single or two shots; about 5 received placebo; per-sample allocation not given. Sampling took place 63 days after the first vaccine or placebo injection.

This sequence originates from a person aged 18 to 59 who received the Ad26.COV2.S COVID-19 vaccine or a placebo. The J gene is TRBJ2-7, the V gene TRBV7-9; unclear D gene. Sequenced here: peripheral blood, sampled in a trial of Ad26.COV2.S vaccine versus placebo. CDR3 region: CASSLEYYEQYF. The CDR3 bases are TGTGCCAGCAGCTTAGAGTACTACGAGCAGTACTTC. Drawing the rest from reference TRBV7-9 and TRBJ2-7, the complete variable domain is DTGVSQNPRHKITKRGQNVTFRCDPISEHNRLYWYRQTLGQGPEFLTYFQNEAQLEKSRLLSDRFSAERPKGSFSTLEIQRTEQGDSAMYLCASSLEYYEQYFGPGTRLTVT.